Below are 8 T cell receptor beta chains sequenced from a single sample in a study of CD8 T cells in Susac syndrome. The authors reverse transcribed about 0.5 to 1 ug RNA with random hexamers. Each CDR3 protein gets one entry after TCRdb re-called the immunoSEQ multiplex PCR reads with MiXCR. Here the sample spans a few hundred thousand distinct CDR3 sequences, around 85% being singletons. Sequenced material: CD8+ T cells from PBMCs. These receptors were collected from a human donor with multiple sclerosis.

The CDR3 protein is CASSQENRGHEQYF. In nucleotides, the CDR3 is TGTGCCAGCAGCCAAGAGAACAGGGGCCACGAGCAGTACTTC. This chain joins TRBV14 and TRBJ2-7; 7 positions match TRBD1. CDR1 and CDR2 from the germline V gene are SGHDN and FVKESK. The J segment lost 5 bases and the V segment lost 0 bases, leaving 4 bases of the junction unmatched. This CDR3 region has 14 residues.

CDR3 loop: CASSLFGLAGDRSSYNEQFF. The CDR3 DNA sequence: TGTGCCAGCAGTTTATTTGGACTAGCGGGAGATCGGAGCTCCTACAATGAGCAGTTCTTC. This chain uses TRBV27 with TRBJ2-1, with 13 bases fitting TRBD2. Germline V gene data show CDR1 as MNHEY and CDR2 as SMNVEV (reference sequence). Trimming took 1 base from V and 0 from J; bases not matched to a gene: 9. This CDR3 contains 20 residues.

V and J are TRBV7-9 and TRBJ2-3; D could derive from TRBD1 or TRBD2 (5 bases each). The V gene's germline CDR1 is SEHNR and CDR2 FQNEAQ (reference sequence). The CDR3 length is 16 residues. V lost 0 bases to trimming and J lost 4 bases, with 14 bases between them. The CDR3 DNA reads TGTGCCAGCAGCTTAGCAAGGGGACCCGGCGCAGATACGCAGTATTTT. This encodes CASSLARGPGADTQYF. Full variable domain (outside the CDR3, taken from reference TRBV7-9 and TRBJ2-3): DTGVSQNPRHKITKRGQNVTFRCDPISEHNRLYWYRQTLGQGPEFLTYFQNEAQLEKSRLLSDRFSAERPKGSFSTLEIQRTEQGDSAMYLCASSLARGPGADTQYFGPGTRLTVL.

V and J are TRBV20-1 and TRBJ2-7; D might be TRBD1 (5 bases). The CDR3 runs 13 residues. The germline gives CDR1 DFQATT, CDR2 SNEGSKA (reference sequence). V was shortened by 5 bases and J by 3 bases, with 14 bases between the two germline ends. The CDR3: CSAPTSDNYEQYF. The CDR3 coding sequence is TGCAGTGCTCCCACTTCGGACAACTACGAGCAGTACTTC.

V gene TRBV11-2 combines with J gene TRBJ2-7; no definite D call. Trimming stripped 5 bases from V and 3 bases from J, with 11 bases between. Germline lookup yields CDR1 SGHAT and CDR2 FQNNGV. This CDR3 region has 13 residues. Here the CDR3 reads CASSSSSDYEQYF. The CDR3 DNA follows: TGTGCCAGCAGCAGTTCGTCAGACTACGAGCAGTACTTC.

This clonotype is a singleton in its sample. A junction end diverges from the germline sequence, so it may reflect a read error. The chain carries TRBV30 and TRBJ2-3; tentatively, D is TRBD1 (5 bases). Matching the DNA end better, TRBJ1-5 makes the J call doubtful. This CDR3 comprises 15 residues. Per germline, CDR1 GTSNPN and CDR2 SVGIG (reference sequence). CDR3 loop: CARSAGLAGTDTQHF. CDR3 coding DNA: TGTGCCCGGAGTGCGGGGCTAGCGGGAACAGATACGCAGCATTTT.

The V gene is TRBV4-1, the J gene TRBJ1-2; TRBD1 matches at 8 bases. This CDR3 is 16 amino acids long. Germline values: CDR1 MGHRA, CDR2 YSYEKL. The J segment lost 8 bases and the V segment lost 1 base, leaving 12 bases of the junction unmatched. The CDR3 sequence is CASSQVSPAGGDGYTF. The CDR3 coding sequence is TGCGCCAGCAGCCAAGTATCCCCCGCAGGGGGCGACGGCTACACCTTC.

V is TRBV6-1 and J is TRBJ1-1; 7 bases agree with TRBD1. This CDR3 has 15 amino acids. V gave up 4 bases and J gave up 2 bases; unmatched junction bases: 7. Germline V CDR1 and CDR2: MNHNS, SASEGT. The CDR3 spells CASSGWDRSNTEAFF. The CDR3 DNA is TGTGCCAGCAGTGGGTGGGACAGATCAAACACTGAAGCTTTCTTT.